This T cell receptor beta chain was recovered during a study of shared clonotypes between healthy human individuals. Across the study: Every donor yielded three CD4 naive, three CD4 memory, two CD8 naive and one CD8 memory plate. Regarding the study as a whole: Researchers found naive subsets generally carried larger estimated richness than memory subsets.

The authors loaded about 0.2 ug DNA, about 30,000 T cell genomes, into sorted-subset replicate PCRs. Clones were read by immunoSEQ multiplex PCR, and TCRdb kept only the in-frame ones, dropping some. Counted here are approximately 720,000 clones, approximately 79% occurring once; the ten biggest clones make up 1.8%. This CDR3 spans 13 amino acids. Per the germline V gene, CDR1 is MGHRA and CDR2 is YSYEKL. The V and J ends lost 4 bases and 6 bases respectively, with 9 bases between them. This clone has more than one count but fewer than ten. Its antigen is undetermined. CD45RA+ naive and CD45RA-negative memory subsets were separated from CD4+ cells.

This TCR came from a woman in her twenties or thirties in good health. Sample: memory CD4+ T cells sorted from blood. The subset: CD45RA-negative fraction. The chain combines TRBV4-1 with TRBJ1-4; no firm D call. The CDR3, as DNA: TGCGCCAGCAGCCGAAAGCGGGATGAAAAACTGTTTTTT. Its translation is CASSRKRDEKLFF.